Detailed here is one TCR beta chain. These data belong to a study of shared clonotypes between healthy human individuals. Study information: A few men and a couple of women, aged 18 to 49, were donors.

Germline V gene sequence: CDR1 SGHNT, CDR2 YYREEE (reference sequence). CDR3 length: 15 amino acids. V lost 3 bases to trimming and J lost 0 bases, with 9 bases between them. Clones were sequenced by immunoSEQ multiplex PCR, and TCRdb holds only the in-frame ones, with some missing. The repertoire holds over a million clones, with roughly 96% as singletons. This TCR derives from a man aged 25-45 years in good health. The gene calls are TRBV5-4 and TRBJ1-4; possibly TRBD1 for D (5 bases). Sequenced input: naive CD4+ T cells sorted from blood. Sample subset: CD45RA+ positively selected. The CDR3 bases are TGTGCCAGCAGCTGGGGGGGGGCAACTAATGAAAAACTGTTTTTT. Amino acids: CASSWGGATNEKLFF.